This entry lists 7 T cell receptor beta chains sequenced from one sample in a study of T cells expressing NK-cell markers. Each CDR3 protein gets one entry in TCRdb, which reprocessed the 5' RACE reads and gives no DNA. There are about 150,000 distinct CDR3 sequences in the sample, with about 12% held by the top ten. The sample consisted of blood T cells: a sorted CD56 or NKG2C T cell subset, CD4+ or CD8+ T cells, or bulk PBMC T cells (not recorded which). All receptors come from a man aged 18 to 30 in good health.

V is TRBV12-3 or TRBV12-4 and J is TRBJ1-1; the D call from TCRdb, TRBD1, cannot be confirmed without DNA. The CDR3 extends over 15 amino acids. The CDR3 sequence is CASSLRAGVNTEAFF.

V is TRBV6-1 and J is TRBJ2-5; TCRdb indicates TRBD1, and absent DNA this call remains unverified. This CDR3 is 13 amino acids long. The germline gives CDR1 MNHNS, CDR2 SASEGT. CDR3 protein: CASSVPHQETQYF.

CDR3 sequence: CATSDLTGETQYF. The chain joins TRBV24-1 to TRBJ2-5. Germline loops: CDR1 KGHDR, CDR2 SFDVKD. This CDR3 region has 13 residues.

The chain is built from TRBV19 and TRBJ1-5; no DNA is available, so the TRBD1 call from TCRdb remains unchecked. This CDR3 is built from 16 residues. Germline V gene lookup returns CDR1 LNHDA and CDR2 SQIVND (reference sequence). This chain's CDR3 is CASSIGPGDSNQPQHF.

The V and J genes are TRBV5-5 and TRBJ2-5. This CDR3 region has 15 residues. Germline CDR1 and CDR2: SGHKS and YYEKEE (reference sequence). CDR3 protein: CASSLGGLSGETQYF.

The rearrangement uses TRBV12-3 or TRBV12-4 and TRBJ2-3; lacking DNA, the TRBD1 call made by TCRdb goes unchecked. The CDR3 length is 13 residues. CDR3 loop: CASTIHPDTREYF.

J is TRBJ2-1 and V is TRBV9; TCRdb indicates TRBD1, and absent DNA this call remains unverified. The germline CDR1 and CDR2 sequences are SGDLS and YYNGEE. The CDR3 consists of 14 residues. The CDR3 region is CASSVGTAYNEQFF.